This is a list of T cell receptor beta chains from one sample in a study of CD8 T cells in ankylosing spondylitis. TCRdb re-called the 5' RACE reads through MiXCR, storing one row per CDR3 protein. The sample has roughly 230,000 distinct CDR3 sequences; more than 9% are singletons. The sample comprised blood, either unsorted or a sorted T cell fraction (not recorded which). The receptors were gathered from a male donor with ankylosing spondylitis or in good health (not recorded which). Both conserved end residues are trimmed from each CDR3. Not all rows give a size; the values are once, few, many and, for expanded clones, a class.

abundance | v_gene | len | CDR3aa
. | TRBV12-3/TRBV12-4 | 12 | ASSLIEGADTQY
many | TRBV5-1 | 12 | ASTQGLSTDTQY
few | TRBV12-3/TRBV12-4 | 12 | ASSKDRGKNIQY
many | TRBV29-1 | 12 | SVGIPRGITEAF
many | TRBV6-4 | 13 | ASSEGLAGLDEQF
many | TRBV3-1 | 14 | ASSQVGGTIPSRSV
many | TRBV7-9 | 13 | ASIATSGGAGELF
many | TRBV5-1 | 14 | ASSSGLRTDTGELF
once | TRBV7-8 | 12 | ASSLVSVQDTQY
many | TRBV7-8 | 10 | ASSGGAYPLH
many | TRBV13 | 14 | ASSSPRTGEIHEQY
many | TRBV5-8 | 13 | ASSLDRGIGQPQH
many | TRBV12-3/TRBV12-4 | 14 | ASSLSRRSTGNTIY
many | TRBV10-3 | 13 | AIESGTGVTGELF
many | TRBV19 | 12 | ASSRSDRNQPQH
. | TRBV11-3 | 13 | ASSFWAGGYNEQF
few | TRBV7-9 | 11 | ASSRGQGLKAF
. | TRBV20-1 | 13 | SAPRFGGFTDTQY
many | TRBV6-1 | 12 | ASSPRIGNTEAF
many | TRBV30 | 8 | AWGVGEQF
many | TRBV5-1 | 12 | ASSLDGATGELF
. | TRBV20-1 | 12 | SAPGTQNTGELF
many | TRBV9 | 14 | ASSPSSGGLSQEQF